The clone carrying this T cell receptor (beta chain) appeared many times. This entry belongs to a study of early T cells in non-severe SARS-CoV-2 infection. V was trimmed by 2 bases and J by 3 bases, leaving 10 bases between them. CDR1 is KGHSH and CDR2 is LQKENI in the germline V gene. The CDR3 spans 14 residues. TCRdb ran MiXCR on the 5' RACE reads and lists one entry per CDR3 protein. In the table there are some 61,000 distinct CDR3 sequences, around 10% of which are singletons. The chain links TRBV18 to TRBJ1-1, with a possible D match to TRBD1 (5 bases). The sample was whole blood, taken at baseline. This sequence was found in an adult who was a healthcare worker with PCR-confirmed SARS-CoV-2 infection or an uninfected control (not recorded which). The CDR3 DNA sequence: TGTGCCAGCTCACCAAGGAGGGGTTACACTGAAGCTTTCTTT. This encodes CASSPRRGYTEAFF.